This T cell receptor (beta chain) was profiled in a study of control samples from healthy donors and cancer patients (dated by TCRdb to 2020 to 2022). Details on this clone: It lacks a known antigen. Base qualities are not provided; no much larger clone lies one nucleotide away.

To prepare the library, the immunoSEQ multiplex PCR assay was applied. This immuneACCESS table, as held by TCRdb, lists in-frame sequences with V and J called but not all clones. Of the missing ones, under half trace to an unresolved V gene in checked studies; the others have no known cause. This sample is represented by roughly 74,000 clones; 94% of them were singletons. Of the sample, around 4.7% is held by the ten largest clones. Taken from the germline V gene, the CDR1 and CDR2 loops are SGHTA and FQGTGA. V drops 5 bases and J drops 9 bases, leaving 11 bases in between. The CDR3 has 12 amino acids, counting the end cysteine and phenylalanine. The retained sequence is limited to the CDR3, 36 bases, with the frame set at the first base.

The sequenced material came from blood. The origin of this receptor is a woman between 18 and 30 years old in good health. The receptor chain draws on TRBV7-3 and TRBJ2-1; the D gene is unclear. Read as DNA, the sequence is TGTGCCAGCAGCCCCGACCAGTTTGAGCAGTTCTTC. It specifies CASSPDQFEQFF.